This T cell receptor beta chain was sequenced during a study of regulatory T cells in long-lasting Graves disease. This clonotype was detected once. The CDR3 is made up of 15 amino acids. The V gene's germline CDR1 is MNHEY and CDR2 SVGAGI. J lost 7 bases, V lost 0 bases, and 7 bases had no gene match. The time point: newly diagnosed GD, antithyroid drugs for less than 3 months. PBMC-extracted RNA yielded the TCR library. Investigators prepared the TCR beta libraries by applying iRepertoire HTBI primers and Arm-PCR of CDR3 regions. TCRdb re-called the multiplex PCR reads through MiXCR, storing one row per CDR3 protein. The table has approximately 560,000 distinct CDR3 sequences, more than 15% seen once. These data were likewise used in another study, on T cells in Graves' hyperthyroidism and ophthalmopathy.

The chain carries TRBV6-5 and TRBJ2-3; 7 bases fit TRBD1. The material was peripheral blood mononuclear cells (PBMCs), obtained at new diagnosis, from a patient treated with antithyroid drugs. The clonotype was recovered from a man between 18 and 29 years old with Graves disease. In DNA form, the CDR3 reads TGTGCCAGCAGTTACTCGAGGGACAGTTCTAATACGCAGTATTTT. This codes for CASSYSRDSSNTQYF.